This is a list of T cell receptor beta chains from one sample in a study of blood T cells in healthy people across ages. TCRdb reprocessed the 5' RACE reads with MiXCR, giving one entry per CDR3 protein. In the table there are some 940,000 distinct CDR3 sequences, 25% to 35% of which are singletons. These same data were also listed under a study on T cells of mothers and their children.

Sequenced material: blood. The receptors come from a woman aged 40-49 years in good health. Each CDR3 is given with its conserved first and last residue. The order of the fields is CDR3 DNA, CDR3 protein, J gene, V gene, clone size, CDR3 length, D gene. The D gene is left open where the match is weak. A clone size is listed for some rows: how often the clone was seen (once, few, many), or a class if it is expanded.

CDR3nt: TGCGCCAGCAGCCAGGGACAGGGCCCCTACGAGCAGTACTTC
CDR3aa: CASSQGQGPYEQYF
j_gene: TRBJ2-7
v_gene: TRBV5-6
abundance: many
len: 14
d_gene: TRBD1

CDR3nt: TGTGCCAGCAGTTTAATGGGGGGGGGCCGCTCAGATACGCAGTATTTT
CDR3aa: CASSLMGGGRSDTQYF
j_gene: TRBJ2-3
v_gene: TRBV28
abundance: many
len: 16
d_gene: .

CDR3nt: TGCAGCGTTGAAGTTGCAGGGTTGCCCACAGATACGCAGTATTTT
CDR3aa: CSVEVAGLPTDTQYF
j_gene: TRBJ2-3
v_gene: TRBV29-1
abundance: .
len: 15
d_gene: .

CDR3nt: TGCAGTGCTAGACCTCGACAGGGGTGGCAAGAGGCCCAGTACTTC
CDR3aa: CSARPRQGWQEAQYF
j_gene: TRBJ2-5
v_gene: TRBV20-1
abundance: .
len: 15
d_gene: TRBD1

CDR3nt: TGTGCCACAGGGACTACCTACGAGCAGTACTTC
CDR3aa: CATGTTYEQYF
j_gene: TRBJ2-7
v_gene: TRBV10-3
abundance: many
len: 11
d_gene: TRBD2

CDR3nt: TGTGCCAGCAGGGCCCTTGGTTCACCCCCCCACTTT
CDR3aa: CASRALGSPPHF
j_gene: TRBJ1-6
v_gene: TRBV7-2
abundance: .
len: 12
d_gene: .

CDR3nt: TGTGCCAGCTCACCCTTCGACAGGTCTGATTCGCCCCTCCACTTT
CDR3aa: CASSPFDRSDSPLHF
j_gene: TRBJ1-6
v_gene: TRBV18
abundance: .
len: 15
d_gene: .

CDR3nt: TGTGCCAGCAGTTTCCGGGCAGGTTCAAACATTCAGTACTTC
CDR3aa: CASSFRAGSNIQYF
j_gene: TRBJ2-4
v_gene: TRBV12-3/TRBV12-4
abundance: many
len: 14
d_gene: .

CDR3nt: TGTGTCAGCAGTTTACAACATAATAGCAATCAGCCCCAGCATTTT
CDR3aa: CVSSLQHNSNQPQHF
j_gene: TRBJ1-5
v_gene: TRBV12-3/TRBV12-4
abundance: .
len: 15
d_gene: .

CDR3nt: TGTGCCACCAGCACCGGGACAGAATATGGCTACACCTTC
CDR3aa: CATSTGTEYGYTF
j_gene: TRBJ1-2
v_gene: TRBV24-1
abundance: many
len: 13
d_gene: TRBD1

CDR3nt: TGTGCCAGCAGCTCGGGACCCCGTGAGCAGTTCTTC
CDR3aa: CASSSGPREQFF
j_gene: TRBJ2-1
v_gene: TRBV7-2
abundance: few
len: 12
d_gene: .

CDR3nt: TGCAGTGCTATCCCGCCAGGGGGGTACACCGGGGAGCTGTTTTTT
CDR3aa: CSAIPPGGYTGELFF
j_gene: TRBJ2-2
v_gene: TRBV20-1
abundance: once
len: 15
d_gene: .

CDR3nt: TGTGCCAGCAGCTTAGGAGGCAGGACCGAGACCCAGTTCTTC
CDR3aa: CASSLGGRTETQFF
j_gene: TRBJ2-1
v_gene: TRBV7-6
abundance: .
len: 14
d_gene: .

CDR3nt: TGCAGTGCTAGCAGGGGGCTAGGTAATCAGCCCCAGCATTTT
CDR3aa: CSASRGLGNQPQHF
j_gene: TRBJ1-5
v_gene: TRBV20-1
abundance: few
len: 14
d_gene: TRBD1

CDR3nt: TGTGCCAGCTCCCAGGACACGGTCGTAGAGACCCAGTACTTC
CDR3aa: CASSQDTVVETQYF
j_gene: TRBJ2-5
v_gene: TRBV18
abundance: many
len: 14
d_gene: .

CDR3nt: TGTGCCAGCAGCTTCGATCAGGGTCTCTACGAGCAGTACTTC
CDR3aa: CASSFDQGLYEQYF
j_gene: TRBJ2-7
v_gene: TRBV7-9
abundance: few
len: 14
d_gene: .

CDR3nt: TGTGCCAGCAGCGGACATGACAGGGGTCGTAAGGGCTACACCTTC
CDR3aa: CASSGHDRGRKGYTF
j_gene: TRBJ1-2
v_gene: TRBV28
abundance: few
len: 15
d_gene: TRBD1

CDR3nt: TGTGCCAGCAGCTTAGAGCGGGGGCTGAGGGAGACCCAGTACTTC
CDR3aa: CASSLERGLRETQYF
j_gene: TRBJ2-5
v_gene: TRBV7-2
abundance: .
len: 15
d_gene: TRBD2

CDR3nt: TGCGCCAGCGCCTCCGGGGAGGCGGGGTCCCGCTATGGCTACACCTTC
CDR3aa: CASASGEAGSRYGYTF
j_gene: TRBJ1-2
v_gene: TRBV5-1
abundance: many
len: 16
d_gene: .

CDR3nt: TGCAGTGCCCCAGGGGGAGGACACACTGAAGCTTTCTTT
CDR3aa: CSAPGGGHTEAFF
j_gene: TRBJ1-1
v_gene: TRBV20-1
abundance: few
len: 13
d_gene: TRBD1

CDR3nt: TGTGCCAGCAGTGCCGTAGCTAGCGGGGTTGATTCCTACAATGAGCAGTTCTTC
CDR3aa: CASSAVASGVDSYNEQFF
j_gene: TRBJ2-1
v_gene: TRBV2
abundance: .
len: 18
d_gene: TRBD2

CDR3nt: TGTGCCAGCAGCCCTGATGCGGTAGGTGAAGCTTTCTTT
CDR3aa: CASSPDAVGEAFF
j_gene: TRBJ1-1
v_gene: TRBV7-2
abundance: .
len: 13
d_gene: .

CDR3nt: TGTGCCAGCAGCGCCCTTTGGACTAGCGTTGGGGATACGCAGTATTTT
CDR3aa: CASSALWTSVGDTQYF
j_gene: TRBJ2-3
v_gene: TRBV9
abundance: .
len: 16
d_gene: TRBD2

CDR3nt: TGTGCCAGCAGATTGACAGTTACGAACACTGAAGCTTTCTTT
CDR3aa: CASRLTVTNTEAFF
j_gene: TRBJ1-1
v_gene: TRBV7-9
abundance: .
len: 14
d_gene: .

CDR3nt: TGTGCCAGCAGTGTAGATAGCGGGAATGAGCAGTTCTTC
CDR3aa: CASSVDSGNEQFF
j_gene: TRBJ2-1
v_gene: TRBV27
abundance: .
len: 13
d_gene: TRBD2

CDR3nt: TGCAGTGCTAGAATGGCGGGGGCCCCCCGGGCCCAGTACTTC
CDR3aa: CSARMAGAPRAQYF
j_gene: TRBJ2-5
v_gene: TRBV20-1
abundance: .
len: 14
d_gene: .

CDR3nt: TGCAGCGTTGGACTCACGACAGGGACTAATGAAAAACTGTTTTTT
CDR3aa: CSVGLTTGTNEKLFF
j_gene: TRBJ1-4
v_gene: TRBV29-1
abundance: few
len: 15
d_gene: TRBD1

CDR3nt: TGTGCCAGCAGTTTTGACAGATACGAGCAGTACTTC
CDR3aa: CASSFDRYEQYF
j_gene: TRBJ2-7
v_gene: TRBV12-3/TRBV12-4
abundance: many
len: 12
d_gene: .

CDR3nt: TGTGCCAGCAGCCTTGGGACGGGAGTTAATTCACCCCTCCACTTT
CDR3aa: CASSLGTGVNSPLHF
j_gene: TRBJ1-6
v_gene: TRBV7-2
abundance: many
len: 15
d_gene: .

CDR3nt: TGCAGCGTTGTCGAGACCGGGCTCCCGAACACTGAAGCTTTCTTT
CDR3aa: CSVVETGLPNTEAFF
j_gene: TRBJ1-1
v_gene: TRBV29-1
abundance: .
len: 15
d_gene: .

CDR3nt: TGTGCCAGCAGCCCGGGGGACAGATCCTACGAGCAGTACTTC
CDR3aa: CASSPGDRSYEQYF
j_gene: TRBJ2-7
v_gene: TRBV28
abundance: .
len: 14
d_gene: .

CDR3nt: TGTGCCAGCAGCCAAAGACAGGGTTTGGAGACCCAGTACTTC
CDR3aa: CASSQRQGLETQYF
j_gene: TRBJ2-5
v_gene: TRBV3-1
abundance: .
len: 14
d_gene: TRBD1

CDR3nt: TGTGCCAGCAGTGGGGGAAGACAGGGGAATGGCTACACCTTC
CDR3aa: CASSGGRQGNGYTF
j_gene: TRBJ1-2
v_gene: TRBV25-1
abundance: few
len: 14
d_gene: TRBD1

CDR3nt: TGTGCCAGCAGACCGGGCCCAGGGTCACCCCTCCACTTT
CDR3aa: CASRPGPGSPLHF
j_gene: TRBJ1-6
v_gene: TRBV28
abundance: many
len: 13
d_gene: .

CDR3nt: TGCAGCGTTGGCGGCAGGGGACAGCACTATGGCTACACCTTC
CDR3aa: CSVGGRGQHYGYTF
j_gene: TRBJ1-2
v_gene: TRBV29-1
abundance: .
len: 14
d_gene: TRBD1

CDR3nt: TGTGCCAGCAGCTTAGAGGGGGGGAGCGAGCAGTACTTC
CDR3aa: CASSLEGGSEQYF
j_gene: TRBJ2-7
v_gene: TRBV11-2
abundance: many
len: 13
d_gene: TRBD2

CDR3nt: TGTGCCAACAGCTTAGGGGGACAGGGCTACGAGCAGTACTTC
CDR3aa: CANSLGGQGYEQYF
j_gene: TRBJ2-7
v_gene: TRBV7-9
abundance: .
len: 14
d_gene: TRBD1

CDR3nt: TGTGCCAGCAGCTTATTTAATCACGGTTCCTACGAGCAGTACTTC
CDR3aa: CASSLFNHGSYEQYF
j_gene: TRBJ2-7
v_gene: TRBV7-9
abundance: many
len: 15
d_gene: .

CDR3nt: TGCGCCAGCAGTTCCGCGGGGATGCTAGCTTTCTTT
CDR3aa: CASSSAGMLAFF
j_gene: TRBJ1-1
v_gene: TRBV27
abundance: .
len: 12
d_gene: .

CDR3nt: TGTGCCAGCAGCCTCGGACAGATCGGAAGGCCCCAGCATTTT
CDR3aa: CASSLGQIGRPQHF
j_gene: TRBJ1-5
v_gene: TRBV3-1
abundance: .
len: 14
d_gene: .

CDR3nt: TGTGCCAGCACCCCCACATCAGAGACCCAGTACTTC
CDR3aa: CASTPTSETQYF
j_gene: TRBJ2-5
v_gene: TRBV12-3/TRBV12-4
abundance: few
len: 12
d_gene: .

CDR3nt: TGTGCCACCAGCAGAGATTTAGCGGGGGGCCGAGATACGCAGTATTTT
CDR3aa: CATSRDLAGGRDTQYF
j_gene: TRBJ2-3
v_gene: TRBV15
abundance: .
len: 16
d_gene: TRBD2

CDR3nt: TGCAGCGTTAGTAACAGAAACCTTAAAGAGACCCAGTACTTC
CDR3aa: CSVSNRNLKETQYF
j_gene: TRBJ2-5
v_gene: TRBV29-1
abundance: .
len: 14
d_gene: .

CDR3nt: TGTGCCAGCAGCGTAGAGGGCATTAGCTCCTACAATGAGCAGTTCTTC
CDR3aa: CASSVEGISSYNEQFF
j_gene: TRBJ2-1
v_gene: TRBV9
abundance: .
len: 16
d_gene: .

CDR3nt: TGTGCCAGCAGCCTAAACCCTAGCGAGAGCTCCTACGAGCAGTACTTC
CDR3aa: CASSLNPSESSYEQYF
j_gene: TRBJ2-7
v_gene: TRBV21-1
abundance: .
len: 16
d_gene: .

CDR3nt: TGTGCCAGCAGCGTAGGTTCGCAGGGGGGTAATGAGCAGTACTTC
CDR3aa: CASSVGSQGGNEQYF
j_gene: TRBJ2-5
v_gene: TRBV9
abundance: .
len: 15
d_gene: .

CDR3nt: TGCAGTGCAACTGGGACAGGGGGATTGGGGTCCTACGAGCAGTACTTC
CDR3aa: CSATGTGGLGSYEQYF
j_gene: TRBJ2-7
v_gene: TRBV20-1
abundance: .
len: 16
d_gene: TRBD1

CDR3nt: TGCGCCAGCAGCCCTCAGGGGGCTATCTCCTACAATGAGCAGTTCTTC
CDR3aa: CASSPQGAISYNEQFF
j_gene: TRBJ2-1
v_gene: TRBV5-1
abundance: many
len: 16
d_gene: TRBD1

CDR3nt: TGTGCCAGCAGCTTGGGACTACAGAATTTTGATACGCAGTATTTT
CDR3aa: CASSLGLQNFDTQYF
j_gene: TRBJ2-3
v_gene: TRBV9
abundance: .
len: 15
d_gene: TRBD2

CDR3nt: TGTGCCAGCAGCACCTCGATAGGGCTTTACGAGCAGTACTTC
CDR3aa: CASSTSIGLYEQYF
j_gene: TRBJ2-7
v_gene: TRBV7-2
abundance: many
len: 14
d_gene: .

CDR3nt: TGTGCCAGCAGCTTTACGGGACAGGGGGCACGTGAGCAGTTCTTC
CDR3aa: CASSFTGQGAREQFF
j_gene: TRBJ2-1
v_gene: TRBV5-4
abundance: .
len: 15
d_gene: TRBD1